The 25 T cell receptor beta chains given below trace back to one sample, sequenced in a study of T cell repertoires in cytomegalovirus infection. TCRdb passed the reads through MiXCR, listing each CDR3 protein once. The sample includes 150,000 to 200,000 distinct CDR3 sequences, 28% of them seen just once. Sample: PBMCs. These receptors were taken from a human donor in good health (CMV status not recorded). Some clones in this sample may be carry-over from other donors' samples.

The sample holds a few counts of this clonotype. The chain employs TRBV20-1 and TRBJ1-1; possibly TRBD1 for D (6 bases). The ends were cut back, 2 bases at V and 0 bases at J, with 10 bases in the middle. The V gene's germline CDR1 is DFQATT and CDR2 SNEGSKA (reference sequence). The CDR3 length is 14 residues. As DNA, the CDR3 is TGCAGTGCTAGAAAAGGGGGGATGAACACTGAAGCTTTCTTT. This translates into CSARKGGMNTEAFF.

Notes on this clonotype: This could be a read error, since a much larger clone is one nucleotide away. The chain joins TRBV7-2 to TRBJ2-7; the D gene could be TRBD1 or TRBD2 (5 bases each). The CDR3 has 15 amino acids. Per germline, CDR1 SGHTA and CDR2 FQGNSA. CDR3 in DNA: TGTGCCAACAGCGAGGGACCACTCAGCTCCTACGAGCAGTACTTC. Protein product: CANSEGPLSSYEQYF.

The chain combines TRBV7-2 with TRBJ1-6; weak D call: TRBD1 (5 bases). The length of the CDR3 is 17 residues. CDR1 SGHTA and CDR2 FQGNSA come from the germline V gene. V was cut by 4 bases and J by 11 bases, with 24 bases left in between. This CDR3 reads CASSSKGTGAINTPLHF. The CDR3 DNA follows: TGTGCCAGCAGCTCGAAGGGCACCGGGGCGATAAACACACCCCTCCACTTT.

The chain uses TRBV6-2 or TRBV6-3 and TRBJ1-2; no clear D. The ends were cut back, 7 bases at V and 4 bases at J, with 13 bases in the middle. The CDR3 is 13 amino acids. The germline CDR1 and CDR2 sequences are MNHEY and SVGEGT. This chain's CDR3 is CASTGPDGYGYTF. The CDR3 DNA sequence: TGTGCCAGCACCGGACCGGACGGCTATGGCTACACCTTC.

This sequence joins TRBV6-2 or TRBV6-3 and TRBJ1-1; a possible D gene is TRBD1 (5 bases). This CDR3 spans 14 amino acids. Germline CDR1 reads MNHEY; CDR2 reads SVGEGT. With 2 bases removed from V and 1 base from J, the gap between germline ends came to 8 bases. CDR3: CASSYDRQNTEAFF. The CDR3 DNA follows: TGTGCCAGCAGTTACGACAGACAGAACACTGAAGCTTTCTTT.

V and J are TRBV27 and TRBJ2-5, with 7 bases fitting TRBD2. V trimming: 4 bases; J trimming: 0 bases; junction bases outside the gene matches: 2. CDR1 is MNHEY and CDR2 is SMNVEV in the germline V gene (reference sequence). The CDR3 is made up of 14 amino acids. The CDR3 is CASSWLADQETQYF. For the CDR3, the DNA is TGTGCCAGCAGTTGGCTAGCGGACCAAGAGACCCAGTACTTC.

This clonotype was found many times. V and J are TRBV7-2 and TRBJ2-2, with 14 bases aligning to TRBD2. The ends lost 5 bases at V and 1 base at J; junction bases unmatched: 6. The germline CDR1 and CDR2 sequences are SGHTA and FQGNSA. The CDR3 totals 18 residues. CDR3 protein: CASSRKGTSGGNTGELFF. DNA for the CDR3: TGTGCCAGCAGCCGAAAAGGGACTAGCGGGGGGAACACCGGGGAGCTGTTTTTT.

This clonotype was seen a handful of times. This chain links TRBV6-6 with TRBJ1-2; D ambiguous. The CDR3 loop spans 14 amino acids. From germline, CDR1 is MNHNY and CDR2 SVGAGI (reference sequence). V was cut by 0 bases and J by 8 bases, with 13 bases left in between. In DNA, the CDR3 is TGTGCCAGCAGTTACTCGGGTCCCCTTTCAGGCTACACCTTC. Translation gives CASSYSGPLSGYTF.

Regarding this clonotype: A much larger clonotype is one base distant, so this may be a read error. The genes are TRBV7-2 and TRBJ1-1; 8 bases align to TRBD1. V gave up 8 bases and J gave up 1 base; unmatched junction bases: 9. CDR1 and CDR2 (germline): SGHTA, FQGNSA. The length of the CDR3 is 15 residues. DNA of the CDR3: TGTGCCAGCTGCCCACCAGGGGGCTGGAACACTGAAGCTTTCTTT. This encodes CASCPPGGWNTEAFF.

The gene calls are TRBV19 and TRBJ1-1; D is unclear. The length of the CDR3 is 13 residues. Germline CDR1 is LNHDA and CDR2 is SQIVND (reference sequence). V was pared by 6 bases and J by 2 bases, with 10 bases between. The CDR3 sequence: CASSKSGNTEAFF. The CDR3 DNA is TGTGCCAGTAGCAAATCCGGTAACACTGAAGCTTTCTTT.

This rearrangement joins TRBV29-1 to TRBJ1-2; 8 nucleotides line up with TRBD1. The trim removed 7 bases at V and 2 bases at J, leaving 6 bases unmatched. Germline V gene data show CDR1 as SQVTM and CDR2 as ANQGSEA. The CDR3 spans 13 residues. The CDR3 here is CSAPDRGNYGYTF. CDR3 sequence (DNA): TGCAGCGCTCCTGACAGGGGAAACTATGGCTACACCTTC.

This clonotype was seen at least ten times. This sequence joins TRBV7-2 and TRBJ1-1; D is possibly TRBD1 (5 bases). The length of the CDR3 is 13 residues. Germline V lookup: CDR1 SGHTA, CDR2 FQGNSA. V was shortened by 5 bases and J by 4 bases, with 11 bases between the two germline ends. The CDR3: CASSIGTFTEAFF. CDR3 nucleotides: TGTGCCAGCAGCATCGGGACTTTCACTGAAGCTTTCTTT.

The V gene is TRBV2, the J gene TRBJ2-5, with 9 positions matching TRBD2. Germline V gene sequence: CDR1 SNHLY, CDR2 FYNNEI. The ends lost 4 bases at V and 4 bases at J; junction bases unmatched: 4. The CDR3 runs 14 residues. The CDR3 region has the DNA TGTGCCAGCAGTGGCGGGGGGGCCGGAGAGACCCAGTACTTC. Protein product: CASSGGGAGETQYF.

This clonotype was counted only a few times. The chain couples TRBV7-3 to TRBJ2-2; the D gene is possibly TRBD2 (5 bases). Germline CDR1 SGHTA, CDR2 FQGTGA. This CDR3 has 15 amino acids. Trimming removed 6 bases at V and 2 bases at J, with 13 bases between. The CDR3 region is CASSSGGGNTGELFF. CDR3 nucleotide sequence: TGTGCCAGCAGTTCCGGAGGAGGCAACACCGGGGAGCTGTTTTTT.

In DNA form, the CDR3 reads TGTGCCAGCAGTCCGGGAATCAATGAGCAGTTCTTC. Translated, it gives CASSPGINEQFF. The rearrangement joins TRBV25-1 to TRBJ2-1; maybe TRBD2 (5 bases). Germline V gene data show CDR1 as MGHDK and CDR2 as SYGVNS. The CDR3 length is 12 residues. Trimming shortened V by 5 bases and J by 6 bases, and 8 bases separated the two germline ends.

This clonotype appeared once. The rearrangement uses TRBV25-1 and TRBJ2-3; the D is unclear. The CDR3 contains 14 residues. The germline V gene has CDR1 MGHDK and CDR2 SYGVNS. V gave up 3 bases and J gave up 4 bases, with 11 bases separating them. CDR3 protein: CASSEYRQADTQYF. CDR3 nucleotide sequence: TGTGCCAGCAGTGAGTACAGACAAGCAGATACGCAGTATTTT.

This clonotype was detected a few times. The V gene is TRBV7-6, the J gene TRBJ1-1; a possible D gene is TRBD1 (6 bases). Looked up from germline, CDR1 is SGHVS and CDR2 is FNYEAQ. This CDR3 contains 15 residues. V lost 4 bases and J lost 3, with 15 bases in between. CDR3 DNA: TGTGCCAGCAGCTCACGGGGGCCAGGCGACACTGAAGCTTTCTTT. This gives the protein CASSSRGPGDTEAFF.

The table lists this clonotype with a few counts. The chain carries TRBV12-5 and TRBJ2-1, with D perhaps being TRBD1 or TRBD2 (5 bases each). Germline V gene sequence: CDR1 LGHNT, CDR2 FRNRAP. Trimming cost V 5 bases and J 0 bases, with 23 bases left between them. This CDR3 is built from 19 residues. CDR3 protein: CASGPTPGTEKSSYNEQFF. DNA of the CDR3: TGTGCTAGTGGTCCCACCCCCGGGACGGAGAAAAGCTCCTACAATGAGCAGTTCTTC.

This clonotype has a count of ten or more. This sequence joins TRBV6-1 and TRBJ1-1; 8 bases are a match to TRBD1. The trim removed 6 bases at V and 9 bases at J, leaving 12 bases unmatched. The CDR3 extends over 14 amino acids. Germline V gene lookup returns CDR1 MNHNS and CDR2 SASEGT. The CDR3 DNA reads TGTGCCAGCAGGCCTACCGGGACAGGAGTTAAAGCTTTCTTT. Protein: CASRPTGTGVKAFF.

There are a few counts of this clonotype. The chain couples TRBV7-9 to TRBJ2-5; D not resolved. Between the trimmed V and J ends, which lost 4 bases and 7 bases, there was a span of 10 bases. Germline CDR1 reads SEHNR; CDR2 reads FQNEAQ (reference sequence). The CDR3 is 12 residues long. The CDR3 DNA sequence: TGTGCCAGCAGCTCCCGATGGGGGACCCAGTACTTC. This translates into CASSSRWGTQYF. The full variable domain, its missing parts supplied by reference TRBV7-9 and TRBJ2-5, is DTGVSQNPRHKITKRGQNVTFRCDPISEHNRLYWYRQTLGQGPEFLTYFQNEAQLEKSRLLSDRFSAERPKGSFSTLEIQRTEQGDSAMYLCASSSRWGTQYFGPGTRLLVL.

This clonotype was seen only a few times. This chain uses TRBV12-5 with TRBJ1-5, with D hard to call. V was clipped by 1 base and J by 0 bases, with 7 bases between them. Germline CDR1 reads LGHNT; CDR2 reads FRNRAP. This CDR3 region has 15 residues. The CDR3 reads CASGLGLGSNQPQHF. In DNA, the CDR3 is TGTGCTAGTGGTTTGGGGCTCGGTAGCAATCAGCCCCAGCATTTT. Combining the CDR3 with reference TRBV12-5 and TRBJ1-5 gives the whole variable domain DARVTQTPRHKVTEMGQEVTMRCQPILGHNTVFWYRQTMMQGLELLAYFRNRAPLDDSGMPKDRFSAEMPDATLATLKIQPSEPRDSAVYFCASGLGLGSNQPQHFGDGTRLSIL.

The V and J genes are TRBV30 and TRBJ1-2; D is unclear. The V end lost 3 bases, the J end lost 2 bases, and 13 bases lay between the germline ends. Germline-derived CDR1 and CDR2 are GTSNPN and SVGIG (reference sequence). The CDR3 has 14 residues. CDR3 DNA: TGTGCCTGGAGCTCAACAGTGATGAACTATGGCTACACCTTC. Its protein product is CAWSSTVMNYGYTF.

CDR3 bases: TGTGCCAGCAGCCCCCGTGTAGCGGGGGGCCAAGAGACCCAGTACTTC. It translates to CASSPRVAGGQETQYF. This sequence joins TRBV7-2 and TRBJ2-5; TRBD2 agrees at 10 bases. Germline loops: CDR1 SGHTA, CDR2 FQGNSA. The CDR3 spans 16 residues. The V gene end was trimmed by 5 bases and the J gene end by 1 base; junction bases not matched to a gene: 7.

The J gene is TRBJ2-2, the V gene TRBV19; D is uncertain. Germline CDR1 LNHDA, CDR2 SQIVND (reference sequence). The CDR3 length is 15 residues. With 7 bases removed from V and 8 bases from J, the gap between germline ends came to 20 bases. Here the CDR3 reads CASTNPGRRTGELFF. The CDR3 DNA is TGTGCCAGTACGAACCCAGGCAGGCGGACGGGGGAGCTGTTTTTT. Looking up the rest from reference TRBV19 and TRBJ2-2 gives the full variable domain: DGGITQSPKYLFRKEGQNVTLSCEQNLNHDAMYWYRQDPGQGLRLIYYSQIVNDFQKGDIAEGYSVSREKKESFPLTVTSAQKNPTAFYLCASTNPGRRTGELFFGEGSRLTVL.

This clonotype was counted a few times. DNA of the CDR3: TGTGCCACCAGCAGAGATCGGGTCGACACTTCCTATGGCTACACCTTC. As protein: CATSRDRVDTSYGYTF. V gene TRBV15 combines with J gene TRBJ1-2, with unresolved D. This CDR3 has 16 amino acids. In germline, CDR1 is LNHNV, CDR2 YYDKDF (reference sequence). V lost 0 bases and J 4 bases, leaving 15 bases between the germline ends.